These 12 T cell receptor beta chains share one sample of origin, sequenced in a study of cytomegalovirus exposure and HLA in healthy donors. The PCR had 60 Vbeta and 13 Jbeta primers. Clones were read by immunoSEQ multiplex PCR, and TCRdb kept only the in-frame ones, dropping some. The sample records 130,000 to 150,000 clones, around 79% being singletons. Sequenced: PBMCs. All receptors come from a man aged 18-30 years in good health and CMV-seronegative.

The sample holds one count of this clone. The chain joins TRBV29-1 to TRBJ2-7; the match to TRBD1 covers 12 bases. This CDR3 is built from 15 residues. Germline V gives CDR1 SQVTM, CDR2 ANQGSEA. Germline trimming cut 4 bases from V and 4 bases from J; bases unmatched to any gene: 8. The CDR3 sequence is CSVGGEGQGAYEQYF. In DNA form, the CDR3 reads TGCAGCGTTGGAGGAGAGGGACAGGGGGCTTACGAGCAGTACTTC.

The count of this clone is one. The chain recombines TRBV6-7 with TRBJ2-1, with TRBD1 identical over 7 bases. TRBV6-7 qualifies as an ORF whose function is uncertain. V shed 6 bases and J 5 bases; nucleotides not matched to a gene: 10. The CDR3 length is 15 residues. The CDR3 coding sequence is TGTGCCAGCAGCAAACAGGGGATCGGACACAATGAGCAGTTCTTC. Encoded protein: CASSKQGIGHNEQFF.

This clone was found once. The chain employs TRBV6-5 and TRBJ2-1; a weak D match, TRBD2 (5 bases). Germline V lookup: CDR1 MNHEY, CDR2 SVGAGI. Between the trimmed V and J ends, which lost 0 bases and 5 bases, there was a span of 14 bases. The CDR3 loop spans 16 amino acids. CDR3 amino acids: CASSYSLVPGHNEQFF. The CDR3 nucleotides read TGTGCCAGCAGTTACTCACTAGTACCCGGCCACAATGAGCAGTTCTTC.

The J gene is TRBJ1-5, the V gene TRBV6-1; no reliable D call. The CDR3 consists of 14 residues. CDR1 is MNHNS and CDR2 is SASEGT in the germline V gene. The V end was cut by 8 bases, the J end by 4 bases, with 15 bases between. In nucleotides, the CDR3 is TGTGCCAGCTCCCGCCCCAACTTTAATCAGCCCCAGCATTTT. As protein: CASSRPNFNQPQHF.

This chain connects TRBV9 to TRBJ2-1, with D perhaps TRBD2 (5 bases). The ends were cut back, 0 bases at V and 1 base at J, with 14 bases in the middle. The CDR3 spans 17 residues. From germline, CDR1 is SGDLS and CDR2 YYNGEE. DNA of the CDR3: TGTGCCAGCAGCGTAGAACCCCGGGGAACTTCCTACAATGAGCAGTTCTTC. The encoded protein is CASSVEPRGTSYNEQFF.

The chain uses TRBV11-3 and TRBJ2-3, with 8 positions matching TRBD1. The V and J ends lost 5 bases and 2 bases, in that order; junction bases with no gene match: 12. Germline V gene sequence: CDR1 SGHNT, CDR2 YENEEA. The CDR3 has 17 amino acids. CDR3 protein: CASSLGLQGVPTDTQYF. DNA for the CDR3: TGTGCCAGCAGCCTAGGACTACAGGGGGTCCCCACAGATACGCAGTATTTT.

V gene TRBV6-6 combines with J gene TRBJ2-5; TRBD2 matches 7 bases. Matching the DNA end better, TRBJ2-7 makes the J call doubtful. The germline V gene has CDR1 MNHNY and CDR2 SVGAGI (reference sequence). There are 15 residues in the CDR3. CDR3 coding DNA: TGTGCCAGCAGTTACGGACTAGTCGACGCTTACGAGCAGTACTTC. This gives the protein CASSYGLVDAYEQYF.

The V call is TRBV2, the J call TRBJ1-5, with TRBD1 as a possible D gene (6 bases). V was clipped by 6 bases and J by 3 bases, with 15 bases between them. CDR3 length equals 15 residues. CDR1 and CDR2 (germline): SNHLY, FYNNEI. In DNA, the CDR3 is TGTGCCAGCAGGATACAGGGTTATAACAATCAGCCCCAGCATTTT. Translating gives CASRIQGYNNQPQHF.

CDR3: CASKIGGTSYNEQFF. The CDR3 nucleotides read TGCGCCAGCAAAATCGGCGGCACCTCCTACAATGAGCAGTTCTTC. The chain recombines TRBV5-1 with TRBJ2-1, with unresolved D. There are 15 residues in the CDR3. Trimming stripped 6 bases from V and 0 bases from J, with 13 bases between. Germline V gene data show CDR1 as SGHRS and CDR2 as YFSETQ.

This clone was seen more than once but under ten times. This rearrangement joins TRBV5-1 to TRBJ1-1; weak D call: TRBD1 (6 bases). The V gene's germline CDR1 is SGHRS and CDR2 YFSETQ. V lost 6 bases to trimming and J lost 5 bases, with 14 bases between them. The CDR3 length is 13 residues. The chain's CDR3 is CASTEGGRTEAFF. CDR3 DNA sequence: TGCGCCAGCACAGAAGGGGGAAGGACTGAAGCTTTCTTT.

The rearrangement uses TRBV10-2 and TRBJ1-2; D remains unclear. V lost 2 bases, J lost 2 bases, and 6 bases lay in between. Germline V gene lookup returns CDR1 WSHSY and CDR2 SAAADI. The CDR3 consists of 13 residues. The CDR3 sequence is CASSETGNYGYTF. The CDR3 nucleotides are TGCGCCAGCAGTGAGACGGGGAACTATGGCTACACCTTC.

Concerning this clone: Sequence at one end of the junction differs from germline and may be a read error. J is TRBJ2-5 and V is TRBV7-7; 7 bases match TRBD1. Germline assignment: CDR1 SSHAT and CDR2 FNYEAQ (reference sequence). This CDR3 spans 14 amino acids. CDR3 region: CASSLGTEKETQYF. In nucleotides, the CDR3 is TGTGCTAGCAGCTTGGGGACAGAAAAAGAGACCCAGTACTTC. Variable domain in full (rest from reference TRBV7-7 and TRBJ2-5): GAGVSQSPRYKVTKRGQDVTLRCDPISSHATLYWYQQALGQGPEFLTYFNYEAQPDKSGLPSDRFSAERPEGSISTLTIQRTEQRDSAMYRCASSLGTEKETQYFGPGTRLLVL.